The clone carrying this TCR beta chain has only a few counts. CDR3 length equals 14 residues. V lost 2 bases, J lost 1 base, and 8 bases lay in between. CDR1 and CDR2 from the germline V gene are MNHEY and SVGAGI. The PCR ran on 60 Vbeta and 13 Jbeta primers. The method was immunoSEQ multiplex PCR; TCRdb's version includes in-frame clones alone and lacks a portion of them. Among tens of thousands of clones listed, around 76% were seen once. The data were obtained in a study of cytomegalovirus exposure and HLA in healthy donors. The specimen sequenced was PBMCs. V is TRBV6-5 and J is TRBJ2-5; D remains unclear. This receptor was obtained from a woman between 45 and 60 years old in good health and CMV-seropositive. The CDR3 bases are TGTGCCAGCAGTTACAGCTCATCCCAAGAGACCCAGTACTTC. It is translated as CASSYSSSQETQYF.